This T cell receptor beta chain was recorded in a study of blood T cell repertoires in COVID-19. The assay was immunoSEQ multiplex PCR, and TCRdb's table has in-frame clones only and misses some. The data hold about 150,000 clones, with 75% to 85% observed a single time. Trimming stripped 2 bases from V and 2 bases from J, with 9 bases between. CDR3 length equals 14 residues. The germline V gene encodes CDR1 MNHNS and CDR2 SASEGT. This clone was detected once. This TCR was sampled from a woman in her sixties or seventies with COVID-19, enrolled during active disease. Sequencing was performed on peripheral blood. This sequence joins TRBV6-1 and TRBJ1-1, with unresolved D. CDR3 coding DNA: TGTGCCAGCAGTGAACAGCTAGCCAACACTGAAGCTTTCTTT. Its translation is CASSEQLANTEAFF.